This T cell receptor (beta chain) was recovered during a study of T cell changes during pregnancy in multiple sclerosis. CDR1 and CDR2 from the germline V gene are MGHRA and YSYEKL. J lost 2 bases, V lost 6 bases, and 11 bases had no gene match. The CDR3 spans 18 residues. Measured with immunoSEQ multiplex PCR; TCRdb has only the in-frame clones, and not every one. The data hold tens of thousands of clones, with almost 95% observed a single time. Input material: peripheral blood. The receptor was isolated from a female donor with multiple sclerosis, enrolled in a pregnancy study. The chain links TRBV4-1 to TRBJ1-4; 11 nucleotides match TRBD1. CDR3 protein: CASRQGQGVIATNEKLFF. The DNA of the CDR3 is TGCGCCAGCAGACAGGGACAGGGGGTAATCGCGACTAATGAAAAACTGTTTTTT.